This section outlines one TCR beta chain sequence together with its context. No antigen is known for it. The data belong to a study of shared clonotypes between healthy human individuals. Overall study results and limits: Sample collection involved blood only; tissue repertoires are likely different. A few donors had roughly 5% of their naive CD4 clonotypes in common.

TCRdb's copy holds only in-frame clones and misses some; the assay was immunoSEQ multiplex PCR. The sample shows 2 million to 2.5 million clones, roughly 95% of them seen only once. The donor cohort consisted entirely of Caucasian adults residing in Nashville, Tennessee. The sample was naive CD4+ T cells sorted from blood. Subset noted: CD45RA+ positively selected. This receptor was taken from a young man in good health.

The CDR3 spells CASSSWTVMNTEAFF. The DNA for the CDR3 is TGTGCCAGCAGCTCCTGGACAGTTATGAACACTGAAGCTTTCTTT. The chain uses TRBV11-2 and TRBJ1-1, with D tentatively TRBD1 (6 bases). CDR3 length: 15 amino acids. Germline CDR1 reads SGHAT; CDR2 reads FQNNGV. V was pared by 4 bases and J by 0 bases, with 12 bases between.